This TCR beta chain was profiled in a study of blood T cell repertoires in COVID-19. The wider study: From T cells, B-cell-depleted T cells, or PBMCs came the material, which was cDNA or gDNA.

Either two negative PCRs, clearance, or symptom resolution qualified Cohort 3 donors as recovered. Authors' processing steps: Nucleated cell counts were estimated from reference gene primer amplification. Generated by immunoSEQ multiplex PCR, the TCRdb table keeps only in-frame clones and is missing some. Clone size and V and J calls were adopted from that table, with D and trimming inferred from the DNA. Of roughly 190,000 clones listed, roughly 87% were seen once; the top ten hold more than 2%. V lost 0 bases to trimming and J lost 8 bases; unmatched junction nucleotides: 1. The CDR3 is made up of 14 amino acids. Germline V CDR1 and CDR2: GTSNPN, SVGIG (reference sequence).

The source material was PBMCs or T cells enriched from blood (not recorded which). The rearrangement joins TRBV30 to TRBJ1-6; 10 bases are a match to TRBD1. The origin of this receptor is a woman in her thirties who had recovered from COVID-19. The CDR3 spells CAWSVGTGDSPLHF. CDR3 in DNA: TGTGCCTGGAGTGTCGGGACAGGGGATTCACCCCTCCACTTT.